The 29 T cell receptor beta chains given below trace back to one sample, sequenced in a study of shared clonotypes between healthy human individuals. Naivety among CD8 cells was defined by CD45RO negativity and positive CCR7 selection, thereby excluding terminally differentiated effector memory CD45RA+ cells. TCRdb keeps only in-frame clones here, not all; method: immunoSEQ multiplex PCR. The sample carries around 2,000,000 clones, 93% recorded once. Material: naive CD8+ T cells from PBMCs. The receptors here all came from a man aged 18 to 29 in good health. Some clones in this sample may be carry-over from other donors' samples.

The gene calls are TRBV7-9 and TRBJ1-1; D possibly corresponds to TRBD1 (6 bases). CDR1 and CDR2 (germline): SEHNR, FQNEAQ (reference sequence). The length of the CDR3 is 14 residues. V lost 5 bases, J lost 0 bases, and 10 bases lay in between. This CDR3 reads CASSRTELNTEAFF. CDR3 DNA sequence: TGTGCCAGCAGCCGGACAGAGCTGAACACTGAAGCTTTCTTT.

V and J are TRBV15 and TRBJ2-1; D perhaps matches TRBD1 (6 bases). V was pared by 2 bases and J by 6 bases, with 14 bases between. The CDR3 is 15 residues long. Germline CDR1 and CDR2: LNHNV and YYDKDF (reference sequence). The CDR3 bases are TGTGCCACCAGCAGAACGGGACACTCGGGCAATGAGCAGTTCTTC. This codes for CATSRTGHSGNEQFF.

The chain has TRBV4-3 and TRBJ2-2; 10 bases map to TRBD1. CDR1 is LGHNA and CDR2 is YSLEER in the germline V gene. The CDR3 extends over 16 amino acids. V shed 3 bases and J 4 bases; nucleotides not matched to a gene: 5. In DNA, the CDR3 is TGCGCCAGCAGCCAGGGGACAGGGGCTGCCACCGGGGAGCTGTTTTTT. Amino acid sequence: CASSQGTGAATGELFF.

Remarks on this clone: This CDR3 is also generated by other DNA sequences in the sample. V usage is TRBV6-5 and J usage is TRBJ2-1, with D possibly matching TRBD2 (5 bases). Germline V gives CDR1 MNHEY, CDR2 SVGAGI. The CDR3 totals 14 residues. V dropped 5 bases and J dropped 2 bases, with 10 bases sitting between them. The CDR3, as DNA: TGTGCCAGCAGTCTAGGAGGCCCCTACAATGAGCAGTTCTTC. This sequence encodes CASSLGGPYNEQFF.

The V gene is TRBV9, the J gene TRBJ2-7; D unresolved. CDR1 SGDLS and CDR2 YYNGEE come from the germline V gene. CDR3 length equals 15 residues. V lost 0 bases and J 1 base, leaving 11 bases between the germline ends. CDR3 nucleotides: TGTGCCAGCAGCGTAGCTCCAGCAAGATCCTACGAGCAGTACTTC. It is translated as CASSVAPARSYEQYF.

The J gene is TRBJ1-4, the V gene TRBV6-6; D unresolved. CDR3 length equals 15 residues. Trimming pared 5 bases from V and 4 bases from J, leaving 14 bases between. Germline lookup yields CDR1 MNHNY and CDR2 SVGAGI (reference sequence). The DNA of the CDR3 is TGTGCCAGCAGTCACCCGACGGCGAGTAATGAAAAACTGTTTTTT. Residues: CASSHPTASNEKLFF.

The V gene is TRBV10-1, the J gene TRBJ2-3; perhaps TRBD1 as D (5 bases). CDR3 size: 16 residues. CDR1 is WNHNN and CDR2 is SYGVQD in the germline V gene (reference sequence). Deletions cut 2 bases from V and 2 bases from J, with 14 bases between. The DNA for the CDR3 is TGCGCCAGCAGTGAGGTGAAACAGGCCTACACAGATACGCAGTATTTT. It encodes CASSEVKQAYTDTQYF.

This rearrangement joins TRBV27 to TRBJ1-1; D call uncertain. V was clipped by 0 bases and J by 5 bases, with 13 bases between them. CDR3 length: 15 residues. Germline V gives CDR1 MNHEY, CDR2 SMNVEV (reference sequence). The CDR3 DNA reads TGTGCCAGCAGTTTATCGCAGGTGGGTTGGACTGAAGCTTTCTTT. Translation gives CASSLSQVGWTEAFF.

V and J are TRBV27 and TRBJ2-7; 15 nucleotides match TRBD2. The CDR3 runs 16 residues. Germline CDR1 reads MNHEY; CDR2 reads SMNVEV (reference sequence). V trimming: 5 bases; J trimming: 7 bases; junction bases outside the gene matches: 9. The CDR3 region has the DNA TGTGCCAGCAGTACAGGACTAGCGGGAGGGTCTTGGGAGCAGTACTTC. Protein: CASSTGLAGGSWEQYF.

The chain combines TRBV5-1 with TRBJ2-7, with 9 bases that match TRBD2. The CDR3 runs to 14 residues. Trimming took 0 bases from V and 5 from J; bases not matched to a gene: 3. Per germline, CDR1 SGHRS and CDR2 YFSETQ. The CDR3 coding sequence is TGCGCCAGCAGCTTGGGCGGGAGGGGCCACGAGCAGTACTTC. This codes for CASSLGGRGHEQYF.

The chain carries TRBV28 and TRBJ2-7, with 8 bases aligning to TRBD1. This CDR3 is 15 amino acids long. Germline CDR1 is MDHEN and CDR2 is SYDVKM. Trimming at V came to 8 bases and at J to 0 bases, leaving 9 bases not matched to a gene. The CDR3 DNA follows: TGTGCCAGCCTCCCAACAGGGGGTTACTCCTACGAGCAGTACTTC. Its protein is CASLPTGGYSYEQYF. The whole variable domain, remainder taken from reference TRBV28 and TRBJ2-7, is DVKVTQSSRYLVKRTGEKVFLECVQDMDHENMFWYRQDPGLGLRLIYFSYDVKMKEKGDIPEGYSVSREKKERFSLILESASTNQTSMYLCASLPTGGYSYEQYFGPGTRLTVT.

This chain uses TRBV5-4 with TRBJ2-1; TRBD2 matches 11 bases. The CDR3 has 16 residues. Unmatched junction bases numbered 11, after V lost 4 bases and J lost 8 bases. CDR1 and CDR2 from the germline V gene are SGHNT and YYREEE (reference sequence). CDR3 bases: TGTGCCAGCAGCGATACGACTAGCGGGGTTTTCCATGAGCAGTTCTTC. Protein: CASSDTTSGVFHEQFF.

The chain employs TRBV11-3 and TRBJ2-1; 9 bases align to TRBD2. The germline CDR1 and CDR2 sequences are SGHNT and YENEEA. V lost 0 bases and J lost 6; bases outside the gene matches: 9. The CDR3 is made up of 17 amino acids. The CDR3 protein is CASSLDIGREGVNEQFF. In DNA form, the CDR3 reads TGTGCCAGCAGCTTAGATATTGGGCGGGAGGGCGTCAATGAGCAGTTCTTC.

The J gene is TRBJ2-7, the V gene TRBV11-2, with D possibly being TRBD1 or TRBD2 (5 bases each). Germline lookup yields CDR1 SGHAT and CDR2 FQNNGV. V was clipped by 1 base and J by 6 bases, with 16 bases between them. The length of the CDR3 is 15 residues. CDR3 coding DNA: TGTGCCAGCAGCTTAGGAGGGGCACCCCTGGGCGAGCAGTACTTC. Protein product: CASSLGGAPLGEQYF.

As regards this clone: Within the sample, other DNA sequences also encode this same CDR3. The rearrangement uses TRBV9 and TRBJ2-7; 8 bases are a match to TRBD2. The CDR3 is 14 amino acids. Germline trimming cut 2 bases from V and 4 bases from J; bases unmatched to any gene: 5. Germline V gene data show CDR1 as SGDLS and CDR2 as YYNGEE. As DNA, the CDR3 is TGTGCCAGCAGCGTCAGCGGGAGCGCATACGAGCAGTACTTC. Encoded protein: CASSVSGSAYEQYF.

The chain couples TRBV19 to TRBJ1-1; D might be TRBD1 (5 bases). Germline CDR1 is LNHDA and CDR2 is SQIVND (reference sequence). Trimming stripped 7 bases from V and 0 bases from J, with 12 bases between. The CDR3 is 14 amino acids. CDR3 sequence (DNA): TGTGCCAGTACCCATGGGACGATGAACACTGAAGCTTTCTTT. Translated, it gives CASTHGTMNTEAFF.

With respect to this clone: Other nucleotide sequences in the sample specify the same CDR3. The chain uses TRBV7-9 and TRBJ2-1; D might be TRBD2 (6 bases). V was trimmed by 0 bases and J by 0 bases, leaving 6 bases between them. Germline CDR1 is SEHNR and CDR2 is FQNEAQ (reference sequence). The CDR3 sequence is 15 residues long. Here the CDR3 DNA reads TGTGCCAGCAGCTTAGCGCGGGGCTCCTACAATGAGCAGTTCTTC. Encoded protein: CASSLARGSYNEQFF.

The chain employs TRBV11-3 and TRBJ2-1; D may be TRBD2 (5 bases). The CDR3 is 15 amino acids. Germline V gene lookup returns CDR1 SGHNT and CDR2 YENEEA. Trimming removed 5 bases at V and 2 bases at J, with 13 bases between. Written as DNA, the CDR3 is TGTGCCAGCAGCCAAACGGGATTTCCCTACAATGAGCAGTTCTTC. Its protein product is CASSQTGFPYNEQFF.

This sequence joins TRBV14 and TRBJ2-1; 10 nucleotides line up with TRBD2. Trimming cost V 6 bases and J 7 bases; bases outside gene matches: 12. CDR1 and CDR2 (germline): SGHDN, FVKESK. This CDR3 comprises 16 residues. CDR3 amino acids: CASSEKSSGSKNEQFF. The CDR3, as DNA: TGTGCCAGCAGTGAGAAGTCTAGCGGGAGTAAAAATGAGCAGTTCTTC.

This chain uses TRBV21-1 with TRBJ2-3; the DNA was not compared with TRBD2, the D call given in the table. TRBV21-1 corresponds to a pseudogene. This CDR3 contains 16 residues. The CDR3: CASSKARLAGADTQYF. The DNA for the CDR3 is TGTGCCAGCAGCAAAGCGCGTCTAGCGGGAGCAGATACGCAGTATTTT.

The rearrangement links TRBV7-6 to TRBJ2-3; D not certain. CDR1 is SGHVS, CDR2 FNYEAQ, per germline. This CDR3 is 15 amino acids long. Trimming took 5 bases from V and 0 from J, leaving 12 bases between them. The CDR3 spells CASSPPFPSTDTQYF. The CDR3 nucleotides read TGTGCCAGCAGCCCCCCCTTCCCTAGCACAGATACGCAGTATTTT.

This chain uses TRBV13 with TRBJ2-5; 7 positions agree with TRBD1. V shed 5 bases and J 0 bases; nucleotides not matched to a gene: 3. The CDR3 is 14 amino acids. Per germline, CDR1 PRHDT and CDR2 FYEKMQ (reference sequence). The CDR3 nucleotides are TGTGCCAGCAGCCAACAGGGGTACCAAGAGACCCAGTACTTC. Protein product: CASSQQGYQETQYF.

Only a few counts were recorded for this clone. The J gene is TRBJ2-3, the V gene TRBV9; maybe TRBD1 (6 bases). CDR1 and CDR2 (germline): SGDLS, YYNGEE. The CDR3 length is 15 residues. V shed 0 bases and J shed 0 bases, with 8 bases lying between them. CDR3 coding DNA: TGTGCCAGCAGCGTAGAGGGGGTTAGCACAGATACGCAGTATTTT. It codes for CASSVEGVSTDTQYF.

The rearrangement joins TRBV4-1 to TRBJ2-1; 7 nucleotides agree with TRBD2. The CDR3 length is 18 residues. Germline V gene data show CDR1 as MGHRA and CDR2 as YSYEKL. V lost 1 base, J lost 2 bases, and 11 bases stayed unmatched. The CDR3 reads CASSQGERLRGTYNEQFF. The CDR3 region has the DNA TGCGCCAGCAGCCAAGGTGAGCGTTTGCGGGGGACCTACAATGAGCAGTTCTTC.

The chain couples TRBV27 to TRBJ1-5, with TRBD1 matching 10 bases. CDR1 is MNHEY, CDR2 SMNVEV, per germline (reference sequence). V was pared by 6 bases and J by 1 base, with 3 bases of the junction left unmatched. This CDR3 comprises 15 residues. The CDR3 region has the DNA TGTGCCAGCAGAGACAGGGGGCACAGCAATCAGCCCCAGCATTTT. Protein product: CASRDRGHSNQPQHF.

As for this clone: Additional DNA sequences in this sample encode the identical CDR3. The chain carries TRBV5-6 and TRBJ1-2, with D unclear. Germline lookup yields CDR1 SGHDT and CDR2 YYEEEE. V gave up 0 bases and J gave up 4 bases, with 10 bases separating them. This CDR3 has 14 residues. CDR3 sequence reads: CASSLAGTIYGYTF. The CDR3 bases are TGTGCCAGCAGCTTGGCGGGTACGATCTATGGCTACACCTTC.

V usage is TRBV27 and J usage is TRBJ2-1; a possible D gene is TRBD2 (5 bases). Trimming pared 6 bases from V and 12 bases from J, leaving 21 bases between. From germline, CDR1 is MNHEY and CDR2 SMNVEV (reference sequence). The CDR3 is made up of 14 amino acids. CDR3 in amino acids: CASRRLNEADAQFF. DNA for the CDR3: TGTGCCAGCAGGCGATTGAACGAAGCGGATGCGCAGTTCTTC.

J is TRBJ2-7 and V is TRBV7-6; weak D call: TRBD2 (5 bases). Trimming cost V 0 bases and J 1 base, with 13 bases left between them. Germline V gene lookup returns CDR1 SGHVS and CDR2 FNYEAQ. The CDR3 extends over 16 amino acids. The CDR3 sequence is CASSLAPPRGSYEQYF. The CDR3 DNA reads as TGTGCCAGCAGCTTAGCGCCTCCACGCGGGTCCTACGAGCAGTACTTC.

The V call is TRBV27, the J call TRBJ2-2; TRBD2 matches at 10 bases. Germline lookup yields CDR1 MNHEY and CDR2 SMNVEV (reference sequence). V shed 5 bases, J shed 3 bases, and the junction held 15 bases outside the gene matches. The CDR3 length is 19 residues. The CDR3 protein is CASSPQNPSGRFDTGELFF. The CDR3 region has the DNA TGTGCCAGCAGTCCACAAAATCCTAGCGGGAGATTCGACACCGGGGAGCTGTTTTTT.